A selection of T cell receptor beta chains follows, all from one sample in a study of CD4+ T cells in melanoma. Clones were read by immunoSEQ multiplex PCR, and TCRdb kept only the in-frame ones, dropping some. Among around 100,000 clones listed, approximately 90% were seen once. What was sequenced was peripheral blood. The receptors originated from a human donor with melanoma. Each CDR3 is given without its conserved first and last residue.

j_call	v_call	cdr3_length	cdr3_aa
TRBJ1-1	TRBV6-5	12	ASSYGGANTEAF
TRBJ2-6	TRBV5-1	15	ASSSWTGETGANVLT
TRBJ2-1	TRBV19	12	ASSRDRYYNEQF
TRBJ2-5	TRBV9	11	ASSQGAGETQY
TRBJ2-1	TRBV6-5	13	ASSYPGGPSGEQF
TRBJ1-1	TRBV7-6	12	ASSLPGGGREAF
TRBJ1-5	TRBV7-2	12	ASSLQGTNQPQH
TRBJ2-3	TRBV5-4	14	ASSLVEGGRTDTQY
TRBJ2-2	TRBV19	13	ASSFGARGTGELF
TRBJ2-7	TRBV11-2	16	ASSPRDTSGLTSYEQY
TRBJ2-1	TRBV4-2	14	ASSQDPSGGANEQF
TRBJ1-6	TRBV15	11	ATSRDLVGTLH
TRBJ1-5	TRBV19	12	ASSMASGKQPQH
TRBJ2-7	TRBV7-2	12	ASSLQRGHYEQY
TRBJ2-7	TRBV28	13	ASSPVGGRSYEQY
TRBJ2-7	TRBV14	12	ASSQAAGRYEQY
TRBJ1-1	TRBV5-6	11	ASFQLSGTEAF
TRBJ2-1	TRBV6-6	11	ASRSVAYNEQF
TRBJ2-3	TRBV7-2	14	ASSPYSGTGTDTQY
TRBJ2-7	TRBV7-9	12	ASSNNPPGSEQY
TRBJ1-1	TRBV5-4	9	AARGGTEAF
TRBJ2-3	TRBV15	12	ATSEDRDEDTQY
TRBJ2-3	TRBV5-6	12	ASSLREGSDTQY
TRBJ1-5	TRBV30	12	AWSPGLSNQPQH
TRBJ2-2	TRBV4-3	15	ASSQRTSGRWIGELF
TRBJ2-1	TRBV5-1	14	ASSLVLGGAYNEQF
TRBJ2-2	TRBV6-1	14	ASSARLAGNTGELF
TRBJ1-1	TRBV19	10	ASSIRDTEAF
TRBJ2-2	TRBV5-1	13	ASSSGTANTGELF
TRBJ2-7	TRBV13	11	ASTQSPRRGQY
TRBJ1-2	TRBV6-6	11	ASSYIGNSGYT
TRBJ2-3	TRBV5-1	14	ASSGGTTMTADTQY
TRBJ2-2	TRBV7-2	12	ASSFSRNTGELF
TRBJ2-3	TRBV5-1	13	ASTETSGPTDTQY
TRBJ2-6	TRBV7-3	16	ASSSHGGPLWGANVLT
TRBJ2-1	TRBV19	15	ASSIDRLAGGPDEQF
TRBJ2-7	TRBV6-5	12	ASSPRTGLYEQY
TRBJ2-3	TRBV7-2	15	ASSLVRGIPRADTQY
TRBJ2-5	TRBV6-1	14	ASSEPQTTKGETQY
TRBJ2-3	TRBV5-4	14	ASSHSRVRSTDTQY
TRBJ2-3	TRBV11-2	16	ASSLDGLAGANTDTQY
TRBJ2-7	TRBV11-2	12	ASRPIQGTYEQY
TRBJ1-1	TRBV27	14	ASRIDRGLGNTEAF